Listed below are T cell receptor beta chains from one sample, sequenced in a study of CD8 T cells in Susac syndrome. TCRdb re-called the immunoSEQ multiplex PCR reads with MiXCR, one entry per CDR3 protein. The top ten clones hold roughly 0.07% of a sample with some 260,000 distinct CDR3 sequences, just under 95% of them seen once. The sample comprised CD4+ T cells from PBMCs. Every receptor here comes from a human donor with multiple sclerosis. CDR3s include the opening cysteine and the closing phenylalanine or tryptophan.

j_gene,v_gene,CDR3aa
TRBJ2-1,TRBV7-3,CASSPLAGWNNEQFF
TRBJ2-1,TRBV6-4,CASSTLAGVSNEQFF
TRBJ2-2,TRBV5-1,CASSTTSGDTGELFF
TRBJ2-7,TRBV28,CASSFPNTGDEQYF
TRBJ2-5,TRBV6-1,CASSEDLGGGETQYF
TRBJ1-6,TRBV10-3,CATTRDVDSPLHF
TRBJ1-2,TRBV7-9,CASSRMGRDRYGYTF
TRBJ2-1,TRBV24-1,CATSNVGGNEQFF
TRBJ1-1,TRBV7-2,CASSRRTAGTFF
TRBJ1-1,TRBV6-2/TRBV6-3,CASSPMNTEAFF
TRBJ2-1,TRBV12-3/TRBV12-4,CASSHKGSPTRYEQFF
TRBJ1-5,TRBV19,CASYDRAGSNQPQHF
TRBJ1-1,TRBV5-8,CASSSGQWLNTEAFF
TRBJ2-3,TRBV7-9,CASSAHRGGTDTQYF
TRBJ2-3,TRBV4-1,CASSQVGRGSTDTQYF
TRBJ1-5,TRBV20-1,CSASEARGTEPQHF
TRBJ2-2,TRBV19,CASSPTSANTGELFF
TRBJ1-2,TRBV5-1,CASSSPGTGVPNSHYGYTF
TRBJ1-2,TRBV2,CASSARQGVGGYTF
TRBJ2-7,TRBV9,CASSRGLAGHEQYF
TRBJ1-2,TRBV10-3,CAISGTAENYGYTF
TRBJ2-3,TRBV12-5,CASGLVTSGTDTQYF
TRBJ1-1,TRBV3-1,CASSHRGGRNTEAFF
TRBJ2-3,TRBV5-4,CASSLGRSSGRTDTQYF
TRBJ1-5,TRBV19,CASSIGQGRNQPQHF
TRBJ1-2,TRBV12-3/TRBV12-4,CASSLGSGSKGYTF
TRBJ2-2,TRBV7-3,CASSLKGLAGTGELFF
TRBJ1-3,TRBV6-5,CASSYQGAGNTIYF
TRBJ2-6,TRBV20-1,CSALDRIHSGANVLTF
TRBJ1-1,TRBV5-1,CASRDGNTEAFF
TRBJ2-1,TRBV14,CASSQVTVYNEQFF
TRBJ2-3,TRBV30,CAHGIDTQYF
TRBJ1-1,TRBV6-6,CASSNSGGRNTEAFF
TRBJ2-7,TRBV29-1,CSVVRGAPYEQYF
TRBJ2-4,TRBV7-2,CASSSGTGPNIQYF
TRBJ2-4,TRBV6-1,CASRTSSDIQYF
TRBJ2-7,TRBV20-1,CSAEDGTAYEQYF
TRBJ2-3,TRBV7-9,CASSLAGTGTTDTQYF
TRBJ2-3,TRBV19,CASSPARDTQYF
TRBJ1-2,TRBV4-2,CASSQDQTDGNYGYTF
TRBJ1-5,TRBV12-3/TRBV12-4,CASSLQGGQPQHF
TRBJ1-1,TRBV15,CATSIYSGVSTEAFF
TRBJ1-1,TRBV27,CASSFRGAENTEAFF
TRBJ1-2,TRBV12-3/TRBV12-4,CASSLAQLYGYTF
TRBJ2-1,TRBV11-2,CASSPAGMYNEQFF
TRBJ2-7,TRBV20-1,CSASGQAGEQYF
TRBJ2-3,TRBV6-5,CASSPGSVLVDTQYF
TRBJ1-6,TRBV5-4,CASRLGGSSPLHF
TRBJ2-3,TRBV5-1,CASSLVGSPPDTQYF
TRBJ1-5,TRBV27,CASRASPRQTNQPQHF
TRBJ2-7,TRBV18,CASSLARDRTYEQYF
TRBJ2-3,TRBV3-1,CASSRDWGTDTQYF
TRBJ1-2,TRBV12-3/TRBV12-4,CASSPPGFRNGAYTF
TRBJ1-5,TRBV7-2,CASSSASINQPQHF
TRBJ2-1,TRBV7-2,CASSPQSQRSYNEQFF